These 4 T cell receptor beta chains originate from one sample sequenced in a study of glioma-infiltrating T cells. TCR alpha and beta CDR3 regions were amplified from RNA using iRepertoire nested multiplex PCR. TCRdb called the multiplex PCR reads again in MiXCR, with one record for every CDR3 protein. The repertoire includes around 120,000 distinct CDR3 sequences, under 30% of them detected once, and about a quarter sits in the top ten. The sequenced sample was glioma tissue, nonneoplastic brain tissue, or PBMCs (not recorded which). These receptors were taken from a human donor with low-grade glioma or glioblastoma, undergoing nonglioma brain surgery, or in good health (not recorded which).

The chain is built from TRBV3-1 and TRBJ1-3; D gene ambiguous. The CDR3 loop spans 10 amino acids. Trimming removed 10 bases from V and 9 bases from J, with 10 bases in between. CDR1 LGHDT and CDR2 YNNKEL come from the germline V gene (reference sequence). CDR3 DNA sequence: TGTGCCACGGGCGATAGCACCATATATTTT. Translation: CATGDSTIYF.

This clonotype was seen many times. The chain uses TRBV28 and TRBJ1-1; D is unresolved. V was shortened by 6 bases and J by 5 bases, with 13 bases between the two germline ends. This CDR3 has 13 amino acids. Germline assignment: CDR1 MDHEN and CDR2 SYDVKM. The CDR3 nucleotides are TGTGCCAGCAGCCTGCCCGACATGACTGAAGCTTTCTTT. It specifies CASSLPDMTEAFF.

This clonotype was seen at least ten times. The chain carries TRBV4-1 and TRBJ1-2; D unresolved. The CDR3 is made up of 15 amino acids. Trimming pared 1 base from V and 4 bases from J, leaving 13 bases between. Germline CDR1 reads MGHRA; CDR2 reads YSYEKL. The CDR3 region has the DNA TGCGCCAGCAGCCAAGCAATGGCCAGTGTCTATGGCTACACCTTC. Translated: CASSQAMASVYGYTF.

V usage is TRBV20-1 and J usage is TRBJ2-7; tentatively, D is TRBD2 (5 bases). The CDR3 covers 15 residues. CDR1 DFQATT and CDR2 SNEGSKA come from the germline V gene (reference sequence). The V end lost 4 bases, the J end lost 4 bases, and 20 bases lay between the germline ends. The DNA of the CDR3 is TGCAGTGCTACCATGGCGGGCCTTAAGCCTTACGAGCAGTACGTC. This codes for CSATMAGLKPYEQYV.